The source of this T cell receptor (beta chain) is a study of molecular identifiers for immune sequencing clone quantification. General observations from the study: With a barcode shared among identical TCR molecules, highly expanded clone sizes could be underestimated.

This clonotype was detected ten times or more. Antigen: not known. TCRdb ran MiXCR on the PCR reads and lists one entry per CDR3 protein. Counted here are over 600,000 distinct CDR3 sequences, just under 20% occurring once; the ten biggest clones make up roughly 0.83%. The germline V gene has CDR1 MGHRA and CDR2 YSYEKL. The CDR3 sequence is 16 residues long. V shed 4 bases and J shed 0 bases, with 15 bases lying between them. The sequencing input was naive CD8+ T cells from blood, with Jurkat cell RNA spiked in. Subset of the sample: FACS-sorted CD8+CD4-CCR7+CD45RA+ naive T cells. This TCR was sampled from a human donor in good health. Some libraries in this study had Jurkat cell RNA spiked in. The chain is built from TRBV4-1 and TRBJ1-1, with D perhaps TRBD1 (5 bases). The CDR3 DNA follows: TGCGCCAGCAGCCCAGGACACTTTAACATGAACACTGAAGCTTTCTTT. Its translation: CASSPGHFNMNTEAFF.